This TCR beta chain was sequenced in a study of T cells in Graves' hyperthyroidism and ophthalmopathy. Study-wide results and limits: A model using 13 V-J features told ophthalmopathy apart from stable hyperthyroidism.

If no ophthalmopathy progression occurred within 18 months, Graves' hyperthyroidism was stable. Exclusion of a patient resulted from uncontrolled infection, other autoimmune disease, pregnancy or lactation. Every diagnosis used clinical symptoms, serum thyroxine and TRAb, thyroid ultrasound and orbital computed tomography. With regard to this clonotype: As yet, its antigen is unknown.

This CDR3 has 15 residues. Germline V gene sequence: CDR1 MNHEY, CDR2 SVGAGI. The germline V and J ends were trimmed by 4 bases and 2 bases, with 15 bases remaining between them. TCR beta CDR3 regions were amplified from RNA transcripts. HTBI primers were used for first-round RT-PCR of the TCR CDR3. TCRdb called the multiplex PCR reads again in MiXCR, with one record for every CDR3 protein. The sample consists of hundreds of thousands of distinct CDR3 sequences, over 35% of them appearing once. This receptor was obtained from a middle-aged woman with Graves' hyperthyroidism. The rearrangement links TRBV6-5 to TRBJ2-7; possibly TRBD2 for D (6 bases). The sequencing sample was made of blood. The CDR3 is CASSSTGTFAYEQYF. The CDR3 DNA sequence: TGTGCCAGCAGTTCGACCGGGACTTTTGCCTACGAGCAGTACTTC.